One and the same sample provided the 29 T cell receptor beta chains below, sequenced in a study of blood T cell repertoires in COVID-19. This table comes from immunoSEQ multiplex PCR, and its TCRdb copy is limited to in-frame clones, with some not included. The data hold about 300,000 clones, with approximately 89% observed a single time. The sample taken for sequencing was peripheral blood. The receptors were sampled from a woman in her thirties who had recovered from COVID-19.

The chain couples TRBV18 to TRBJ1-5; D perhaps matches TRBD1 (6 bases). Trimming took 6 bases from V and 0 from J, leaving 15 bases between them. The germline V gene has CDR1 KGHSH and CDR2 LQKENI. The CDR3 runs 16 residues. CDR3 residues: CASSAGTYDSNQPQHF. DNA of the CDR3: TGTGCCAGCTCGGCCGGGACATATGATAGCAATCAGCCCCAGCATTTT.

CDR3 sequence (DNA): TGTGCCAGCAGCCTTAGGGGGACAGGACGGGAGCAGTACTTC. It specifies CASSLRGTGREQYF. The rearrangement joins TRBV14 to TRBJ2-7; 8 bases fit TRBD1. The CDR3 length is 14 residues. V shed 4 bases, J shed 7 bases, and the junction held 9 bases outside the gene matches. The germline V gene encodes CDR1 SGHDN and CDR2 FVKESK.

The chain employs TRBV4-1 and TRBJ1-1; TRBD1 matches 8 bases. Germline V gives CDR1 MGHRA, CDR2 YSYEKL. The junction had 5 bases not matched to a gene; V was cut back by 0 bases and J by 2 bases. This CDR3 has 16 residues. CDR3 DNA: TGCGCCAGCAGCCAAGATGGCGGGACAGGAAACACTGAAGCTTTCTTT. Translating it yields CASSQDGGTGNTEAFF.

The V call is TRBV19, the J call TRBJ1-2; TRBD1 matches 7 bases. Germline V gene lookup returns CDR1 LNHDA and CDR2 SQIVND (reference sequence). Germline trimming cut 3 bases from V and 3 bases from J; bases unmatched to any gene: 13. The CDR3 totals 17 residues. The CDR3 here is CASSIRQGGLSDYGYTF. CDR3 nucleotides: TGTGCCAGTAGTATCCGGCAGGGGGGCCTCTCGGACTATGGCTACACCTTC.

J is TRBJ2-3 and V is TRBV11-2; TRBD2 is a possible D gene (5 bases). Trimming took off 5 bases at V and 8 bases at J, with 20 bases between the two ends. Germline V gene sequence: CDR1 SGHAT, CDR2 FQNNGV. This CDR3 contains 15 residues. CDR3 protein: CASSATTTSASTQYF. For the CDR3, the DNA is TGTGCCAGCAGCGCGACTACGACGTCGGCGAGTACGCAGTATTTT.

J is TRBJ2-1 and V is TRBV4-3, with 8 bases matching TRBD2. Germline V gives CDR1 LGHNA, CDR2 YSLEER. The CDR3 consists of 17 residues. Trimming removed 0 bases from V and 0 bases from J; junction bases left unmatched: 4. CDR3 loop: CASSQDSGASSYNEQFF. The CDR3 DNA reads TGCGCCAGCAGCCAAGATAGCGGGGCGAGCTCCTACAATGAGCAGTTCTTC.

V is TRBV27 and J is TRBJ2-7; TRBD1 is a possible D gene (6 bases). V shed 5 bases and J shed 0 bases, with 14 bases lying between them. The CDR3 totals 15 residues. Germline V CDR1 and CDR2: MNHEY, SMNVEV (reference sequence). CDR3 residues: CASSGDRSGSYEQYF. The DNA of the CDR3 is TGTGCCAGCAGTGGCGACAGGTCTGGCTCCTACGAGCAGTACTTC.

The chain has TRBV7-8 and TRBJ1-2; D gene unclear. The CDR3 consists of 13 residues. The germline V gene encodes CDR1 SGHVS and CDR2 FQNEAQ. Trimming removed 1 base at V and 6 bases at J, with 9 bases between. The CDR3 region is CASSLGQANGYTF. The CDR3 DNA follows: TGTGCCAGCAGCTTAGGTCAGGCGAATGGCTACACCTTC.

This chain uses TRBV6-5 with TRBJ2-7; D gene uncertain. V lost 4 bases to trimming and J lost 2 bases, with 6 bases between them. This CDR3 has 12 residues. Looked up from germline, CDR1 is MNHEY and CDR2 is SVGAGI. The CDR3 protein is CASSSLAYEQYF. CDR3 nucleotide sequence: TGTGCCAGCAGTTCACTTGCCTACGAGCAGTACTTC.

The chain combines TRBV6-6 with TRBJ2-7; 7 bases align to TRBD1. J gave up 0 bases and V 7 bases, and 3 bases lay outside the gene matches. The CDR3 has 13 residues. Germline CDR1 and CDR2: MNHNY and SVGAGI (reference sequence). CDR3 in DNA: TGTGCCAGCACCCGGGACAGCTCCTACGAGCAGTACTTC. Residues: CASTRDSSYEQYF.

This chain connects TRBV7-9 to TRBJ2-7, with 8 bases aligning to TRBD1. The CDR3 loop spans 15 amino acids. The J segment lost 2 bases and the V segment lost 2 bases, leaving 5 bases of the junction unmatched. Germline V gene data show CDR1 as SEHNR and CDR2 as FQNEAQ (reference sequence). The DNA for the CDR3 is TGTGCCAGCAGCTTACGGACAGGGACCACCTACGAGCAGTACTTC. Translation: CASSLRTGTTYEQYF.

This sequence joins TRBV5-1 and TRBJ2-7; D is possibly TRBD1 (6 bases). The CDR3 length is 13 residues. V lost 4 bases to trimming and J lost 4 bases, with 12 bases between them. From germline, CDR1 is SGHRS and CDR2 YFSETQ. The CDR3 sequence is CASSPTGNYEQYF. The CDR3 DNA sequence: TGCGCCAGCAGCCCCACAGGGAATTACGAGCAGTACTTC.

The chain carries TRBV5-1 and TRBJ1-3, with 7 bases identical to TRBD1. This CDR3 is built from 15 residues. Germline CDR1 SGHRS, CDR2 YFSETQ. J gave up 4 bases and V 1 base, and 5 bases lay outside the gene matches. CDR3 in amino acids: CASSLWTGSGNTIYF. The CDR3 nucleotides read TGCGCCAGCAGCTTGTGGACAGGCTCAGGAAACACCATATATTTT. The whole variable domain, remainder taken from reference TRBV5-1 and TRBJ1-3, is KAGVTQTPRYLIKTRGQQVTLSCSPISGHRSVSWYQQTPGQGLQFLFEYFSETQRNKGNFPGRFSGRQFSNSRSEMNVSTLELGDSALYLCASSLWTGSGNTIYFGEGSWLTVV.

The CDR3 region has the DNA TGCGCCAGCAGCAGGAGGACAGGGTTAGTGAACACTGAAGCTTTCTTT. Translating it yields CASSRRTGLVNTEAFF. The genes are TRBV5-1 and TRBJ1-1; 8 bases are a match to TRBD1. CDR1 is SGHRS, CDR2 YFSETQ, per germline. The CDR3 is 16 residues long. Germline trimming cut 4 bases from V and 0 bases from J; bases unmatched to any gene: 8.

The chain uses TRBV5-1 and TRBJ1-4, with D uncertain. CDR1 SGHRS and CDR2 YFSETQ come from the germline V gene. The V end lost 1 base, the J end lost 8 bases, and 15 bases lay between the germline ends. CDR3 length: 15 amino acids. The CDR3 region has the DNA TGCGCCAGCAGCTTGATCGGGATCCTGGACGAAAAACTGTTTTTT. Translation: CASSLIGILDEKLFF.

The chain has TRBV5-1 and TRBJ2-2; TRBD2 matches at 9 bases. The CDR3 is 17 residues long. Germline values: CDR1 SGHRS, CDR2 YFSETQ. The J segment lost 4 bases and the V segment lost 4 bases, leaving 11 bases of the junction unmatched. The CDR3 here is CASSVITGLATTGELFF. The CDR3, as DNA: TGCGCCAGCAGCGTTATTACGGGACTAGCAACCACCGGGGAGCTGTTTTTT.

The chain combines TRBV7-9 with TRBJ1-1; D is possibly TRBD1 (5 bases). Per germline, CDR1 SEHNR and CDR2 FQNEAQ (reference sequence). Trimming removed 0 bases at V and 0 bases at J, with 11 bases between. CDR3 size: 16 residues. The CDR3 coding sequence is TGTGCCAGCAGCTTAGCGGTGGGCAGGGTGAACACTGAAGCTTTCTTT. This codes for CASSLAVGRVNTEAFF. The full variable domain, completed using reference TRBV7-9 and TRBJ1-1, is DTGVSQNPRHKITKRGQNVTFRCDPISEHNRLYWYRQTLGQGPEFLTYFQNEAQLEKSRLLSDRFSAERPKGSFSTLEIQRTEQGDSAMYLCASSLAVGRVNTEAFFGQGTRLTVV.

The chain carries TRBV19 and TRBJ2-7, with D maybe TRBD1 (6 bases). The CDR3 is 12 amino acids. Looked up from germline, CDR1 is LNHDA and CDR2 is SQIVND (reference sequence). Trimming cost V 10 bases and J 0 bases, with 10 bases left between them. The CDR3 region is CATGQSSYEQYF. CDR3 DNA: TGTGCCACCGGACAGAGCTCCTACGAGCAGTACTTC.

The chain links TRBV10-3 to TRBJ2-7, with D perhaps matching TRBD2 (6 bases). Germline V CDR1 and CDR2: ENHRY, SYGVKD. V was shortened by 4 bases and J by 5 bases, with 18 bases between the two germline ends. This CDR3 has 15 residues. The CDR3 loop is CAISGSGGEGDEQYF. CDR3 DNA sequence: TGTGCCATCAGTGGCAGCGGAGGGGAAGGGGACGAGCAGTACTTC.

This clone was picked up one time. The J gene is TRBJ1-2, the V gene TRBV5-8, with TRBD1 matching over 7 bases. V gave up 2 bases and J gave up 6 bases; unmatched junction bases: 16. This CDR3 spans 17 amino acids. In germline, CDR1 is SGHTS, CDR2 YDEGEE. In DNA form, the CDR3 reads TGTGCCAGCAGCTTCAGGGCTTGGGACAGCCAAATCCATGGCTACACCTTC. This sequence encodes CASSFRAWDSQIHGYTF. Full variable domain (rest looked up from reference TRBV5-8 and TRBJ1-2): EAGVTQSPTHLIKTRGQQATLRCSPISGHTSVYWYQQALGLGLQFLLWYDEGEERNRGNFPPRFSGRQFPNYSSELNVNALELEDSALYLCASSFRAWDSQIHGYTFGSGTRLTVV.

The rearrangement links TRBV7-2 to TRBJ1-5, with 11 bases aligning to TRBD1. CDR1 and CDR2 (germline): SGHTA, FQGNSA. The CDR3 is 15 amino acids. Unmatched junction bases numbered 6, after V lost 5 bases and J lost 6 bases. Here the CDR3 DNA reads TGTGCCAGCAGCCTACGGACAGGGGGCTTTCAGCCCCAGCATTTT. Translating it yields CASSLRTGGFQPQHF.

The CDR3: CASSVGNRYNEQFF. The CDR3 region has the DNA TGTGCCAGCAGCGTAGGTAACAGGTACAATGAGCAGTTCTTC. This chain uses TRBV9 with TRBJ2-1; perhaps TRBD1 as D (5 bases). The CDR3 totals 14 residues. CDR1 is SGDLS, CDR2 YYNGEE, per germline. Between the trimmed V and J ends, which lost 0 bases and 4 bases, there was a span of 8 bases.

This clone appeared a few times. The chain employs TRBV27 and TRBJ1-2; tentatively, D is TRBD1 (5 bases). This CDR3 has 13 residues. V dropped 6 bases and J dropped 5 bases, with 13 bases sitting between them. Germline V lookup: CDR1 MNHEY, CDR2 SMNVEV (reference sequence). DNA for the CDR3: TGTGCCAGCAGCCCAGCGGGGGGTTATGGCTACACCTTC. It is translated as CASSPAGGYGYTF.

Here the CDR3 DNA reads TGTGCCAGCAGCCCCAGGGGGGCAGATGAAGCTTTCTTT. It translates to CASSPRGADEAFF. The genes are TRBV7-3 and TRBJ1-1; 7 nucleotides line up with TRBD1. The CDR3 sequence is 13 residues long. V lost 5 bases, J lost 7 bases, and 7 bases stayed unmatched. Germline V gene data show CDR1 as SGHTA and CDR2 as FQGTGA.

The rearrangement uses TRBV19 and TRBJ1-6; no clear D. The CDR3 consists of 16 residues. With 4 bases removed from V and 7 bases from J, the gap between germline ends came to 17 bases. Germline loops: CDR1 LNHDA, CDR2 SQIVND (reference sequence). CDR3 nucleotides: TGTGCCAGTAGTAACACCCCGACAATATCGAATTCACCCCTCCACTTT. Protein sequence: CASSNTPTISNSPLHF.

The chain couples TRBV4-1 to TRBJ1-1; D is unclear. Per germline, CDR1 MGHRA and CDR2 YSYEKL. V was clipped by 0 bases and J by 1 base, with 6 bases between them. CDR3 length equals 14 residues. The CDR3 spells CASSQDYRNTEAFF. CDR3 in DNA: TGCGCCAGCAGCCAAGATTACAGGAACACTGAAGCTTTCTTT.

The chain links TRBV4-3 to TRBJ1-4, with a possible D match to TRBD1 (5 bases). Germline V CDR1 and CDR2: LGHNA, YSLEER. Trimming cost V 4 bases and J 0 bases, with 18 bases left between them. The CDR3 loop spans 18 amino acids. CDR3 nucleotides: TGCGCCAGCAGCCGAGTACCGGGACTCACTGCAACTAATGAAAAACTGTTTTTT. Protein product: CASSRVPGLTATNEKLFF.

The chain is built from TRBV6-5 and TRBJ2-1; TRBD2 agrees at 15 bases. Germline lookup yields CDR1 MNHEY and CDR2 SVGAGI. Trimming cost V 7 bases and J 9 bases; bases outside gene matches: 7. This CDR3 contains 15 residues. Written as DNA, the CDR3 is TGTGCCAGCATCAGGACTAGCGGGGGGGCCGGTGAGCAGTTCTTC. This encodes CASIRTSGGAGEQFF.

This clone appeared a few times. The chain uses TRBV30 and TRBJ1-3, with a weak D call TRBD1 (5 bases). Germline values: CDR1 GTSNPN, CDR2 SVGIG (reference sequence). V was cut by 1 base and J by 0 bases, with 7 bases left in between. This CDR3 is built from 14 residues. In DNA, the CDR3 is TGTGCCTGGAGTGGGGGCTTCTCTGGAAACACCATATATTTT. Protein sequence: CAWSGGFSGNTIYF.